The present T cell receptor beta chain was sequenced within a study of beta chain features in type 1 diabetes. The overall study: The number of sorted cells examined across all samples was 107,917,701.

Expressed TCRB transcripts were sequenced because the entire RNA isolate underwent reverse transcription. Sequencing used immunoSEQ multiplex PCR; TCRdb keeps in-frame clones, though not all of them. The sample contains about 650,000 clones, 9.5% to 15% of which appear only once. Study-wide points: In comparison with healthy donors, patients had naive, central memory and Treg TCRB repertoires that appeared more similar. Type 1 diabetes patients had TCRB CDR3s that were shorter (moderately but significantly so) in all four CD4+ subsets. Sequencing the cDNA could make cells with high TCR expression show up more than they should. Amplification by PCR could prefer shorter templates, with the same effect in patients and controls.

For this clone: Antigen unknown.

V lost 3 bases, J lost 1 base, and 10 bases stayed unmatched. This CDR3 comprises 17 residues. Germline V gives CDR1 SGHNT, CDR2 YYREEE (reference sequence). Input material: naive CD4+ T cells from blood. The chain employs TRBV5-4 and TRBJ2-5, with TRBD2 matching over 9 bases. This receptor was taken from a man aged 30 to 45 with type 1 diabetes. The CDR3 DNA sequence: TGTGCCAGCAGCTCCCCCCGCGGGGGGGCCTCCCAAGAGACCCAGTACTTC. Encoded protein: CASSSPRGGASQETQYF.